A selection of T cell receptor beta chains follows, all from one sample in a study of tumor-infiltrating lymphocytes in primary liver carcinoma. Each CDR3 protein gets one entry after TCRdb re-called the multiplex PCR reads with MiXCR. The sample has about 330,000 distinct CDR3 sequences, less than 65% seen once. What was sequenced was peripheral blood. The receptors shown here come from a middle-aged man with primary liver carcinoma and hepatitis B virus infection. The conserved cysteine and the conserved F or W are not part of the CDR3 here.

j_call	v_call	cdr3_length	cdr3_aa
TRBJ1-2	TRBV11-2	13	ASSFVDRLVRGYI
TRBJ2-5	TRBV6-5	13	ASSIGQGGQETQY
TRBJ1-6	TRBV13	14	VSSSSRGRGNSPLH
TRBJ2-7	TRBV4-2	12	ASSQDILGREQY
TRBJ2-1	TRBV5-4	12	ASAQELSYNEQF
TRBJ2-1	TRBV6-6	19	ASSYSGGTRQGMSSYNEQF
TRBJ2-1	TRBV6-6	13	ASSYGLAGGNEQF
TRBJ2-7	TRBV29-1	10	SVATGPYEQY
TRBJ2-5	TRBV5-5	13	ASSSLPGQQETQY
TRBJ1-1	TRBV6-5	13	ASSPQGDAVSQAF
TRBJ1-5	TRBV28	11	ASRTGGNQPQH
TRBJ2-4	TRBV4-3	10	ASSQNPSIQY
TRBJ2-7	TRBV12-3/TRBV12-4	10	ASMDSLYEQY
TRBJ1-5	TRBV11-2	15	ASSQDGNRGGCQPQH
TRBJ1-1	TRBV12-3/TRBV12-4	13	ASSINRGTVPEAF
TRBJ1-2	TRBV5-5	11	ASSSARNYGYT
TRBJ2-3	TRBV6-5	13	ASTSVGEGIDTQY
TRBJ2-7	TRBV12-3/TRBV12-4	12	ASSYRTGAYEQY
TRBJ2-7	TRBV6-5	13	ASSTFSGGSHEQY
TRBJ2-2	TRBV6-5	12	ASSYSVNTRELF
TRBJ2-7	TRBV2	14	ASSLHPTSGFYKQY
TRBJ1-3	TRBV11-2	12	ASSFFDPESTVY
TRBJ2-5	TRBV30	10	AWSLTPETQY
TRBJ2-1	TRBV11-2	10	ASSFRSGEQS
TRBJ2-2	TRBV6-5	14	ASSYSGIGNTGELF
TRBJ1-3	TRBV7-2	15	ASSSNTGTYFGNTIY
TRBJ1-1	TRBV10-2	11	AGSELKGQRAF
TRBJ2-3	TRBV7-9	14	ASSSIAGGGPDTRY
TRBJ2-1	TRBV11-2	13	ACTLEAGEGNEQF
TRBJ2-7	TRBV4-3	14	ASNQDTWFYSYEQY
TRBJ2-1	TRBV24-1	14	ATSDLGQSQYDEQF
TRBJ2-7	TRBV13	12	ASSMERGAYEQY
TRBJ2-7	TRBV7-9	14	ASSFWVAGLTDEQY
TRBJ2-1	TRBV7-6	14	ASSLFGAGGGYEQF
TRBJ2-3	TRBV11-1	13	TSTLSGTRPDTLY
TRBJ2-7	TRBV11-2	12	VSSLVDRRGEQY
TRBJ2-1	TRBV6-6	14	ASAEQGANSYNEQF
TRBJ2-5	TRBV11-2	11	ASSFRRRENQY
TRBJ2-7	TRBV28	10	ASSRQGIEQY
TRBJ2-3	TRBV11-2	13	ASGLGGLATGTQY
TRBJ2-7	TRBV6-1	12	ASSEVPDGYEQY
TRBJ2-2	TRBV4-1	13	TTSTVEKGTGELF
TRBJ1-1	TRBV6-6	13	ASTSPGAGGTEAF